This TCR beta chain emerged from a study of T cells in localized non-small cell lung cancer. Whole-study findings and limits: Within adjacent lung there appeared a median approximately 58 of the top 100 tumor clones. Heterogeneity is still possible, as just one tumor region was sequenced. Longer survival (overall) was linked to higher T cell density in blood.

Samples of adjacent lung lacking atypia were obtained no closer than 2 cm to the tumor margin. V was trimmed by 5 bases and J by 8 bases, leaving 15 bases between them. CDR3 length equals 14 residues. Germline CDR1 and CDR2: SSHAT and FNYEAQ (reference sequence). This clone was observed a few times. What it binds is not known. Produced via immunoSEQ multiplex PCR; TCRdb's table is partial and in-frame only. The sample has more than 950 clones; roughly 18% are singletons. This sequence joins TRBV7-7 and TRBJ2-2; the D is unclear. The input for sequencing was normal lung tissue next to the tumor, taken before any cancer treatment. This clonotype was sampled from a male donor at least 60 years old with stage III lung adenocarcinoma. As DNA, the CDR3 is TGTGCCAGCAGCGCGCCAGGTCGAAGAGGGGAGCTGTTTTTT. It translates to CASSAPGRRGELFF. Complete variable domain (other parts from reference TRBV7-7 and TRBJ2-2): GAGVSQSPRYKVTKRGQDVTLRCDPISSHATLYWYQQALGQGPEFLTYFNYEAQPDKSGLPSDRFSAERPEGSISTLTIQRTEQRDSAMYRCASSAPGRRGELFFGEGSRLTVL.